Following are 24 T cell receptor beta chains from one sample sequenced in a study of blood T cell repertoires in COVID-19. This table comes from immunoSEQ multiplex PCR, and its TCRdb copy is limited to in-frame clones, with some not included. There are approximately 260,000 clones in the sample; around 87% occur only once, and around 7.8% lies in the top ten. Specimen: peripheral blood. The receptors shown here come from a man in his 60s who had recovered from COVID-19.

The genes are TRBV27 and TRBJ2-7, with a weak D call TRBD2 (5 bases). The length of the CDR3 is 15 residues. The germline V and J ends were trimmed by 8 bases and 2 bases, with 19 bases remaining between them. Looked up from germline, CDR1 is MNHEY and CDR2 is SMNVEV (reference sequence). The DNA of the CDR3 is TGTGCCAGCCGAGGGTTCGGGCTAGAGACCTACGAGCAGTACTTC. This gives the protein CASRGFGLETYEQYF.

This rearrangement joins TRBV10-3 to TRBJ1-5; 12 bases agree with TRBD1. The J segment lost 4 bases and the V segment lost 0 bases, leaving 7 bases of the junction unmatched. This CDR3 is 18 amino acids long. Per the germline V gene, CDR1 is ENHRY and CDR2 is SYGVKD. The CDR3 loop reads CAISESWDRGQGNQPQHF. CDR3 DNA sequence: TGTGCCATCAGTGAGTCCTGGGACAGGGGGCAGGGTAATCAGCCCCAGCATTTT.

This clone was seen only a few times. The chain carries TRBV3-1 (or the pseudogene TRBV3-2) and TRBJ2-2; 7 bases agree with TRBD1. The CDR3 runs to 14 residues. CDR1 LGHDT and CDR2 YNNKEL come from the germline V gene (reference sequence). Unmatched junction bases numbered 5, after V lost 4 bases and J lost 6 bases. Written as DNA, the CDR3 is TGTGCCAGCAGCCCGGGACAGAGGGCCGGGGAGCTGTTTTTT. It translates to CASSPGQRAGELFF.

The CDR3 reads CASNFDPGSYNEQFF. In DNA form, the CDR3 reads TGCGCCAGCAACTTCGACCCGGGTTCTTACAATGAGCAGTTCTTC. This chain uses TRBV5-1 with TRBJ2-1; no definite D call. Per the germline V gene, CDR1 is SGHRS and CDR2 is YFSETQ. V was pared by 6 bases and J by 4 bases, with 17 bases between. The CDR3 is 15 amino acids.

The chain is built from TRBV2 and TRBJ1-6; D possibly corresponds to TRBD1 (6 bases). The CDR3 runs 15 residues. CDR1 and CDR2 from the germline V gene are SNHLY and FYNNEI. V dropped 6 bases and J dropped 7 bases, with 16 bases sitting between them. CDR3: CASSGRGRGNSPLHF. The CDR3 DNA sequence: TGTGCCAGCAGCGGGCGGGGGCGAGGGAATTCACCCCTCCACTTT.

CDR3 protein: CASSLTGNSNQPQHF. For the CDR3, the DNA is TGCGCCAGCAGCTTAACAGGGAATAGCAATCAGCCCCAGCATTTT. V usage is TRBV5-1 and J usage is TRBJ1-5, with a possible D match to TRBD1 (6 bases). The CDR3 covers 15 residues. V dropped 2 bases and J dropped 0 bases, with 9 bases sitting between them. CDR1 is SGHRS, CDR2 YFSETQ, per germline.

This clone was recorded only once. The rearrangement links TRBV11-2 to TRBJ2-3; D might be TRBD2 (5 bases). Germline V gene sequence: CDR1 SGHAT, CDR2 FQNNGV. V lost 8 bases and J lost 2, with 17 bases in between. This CDR3 has 15 amino acids. Here the CDR3 DNA reads TGTGCCAGCTCTCGTCGCGGGTATCACACAGATACGCAGTATTTT. It translates to CASSRRGYHTDTQYF.

CDR3 loop: CATSDWADSLDGNEQFF. The DNA for the CDR3 is TGTGCCACCAGTGACTGGGCGGACAGCCTGGATGGCAATGAGCAGTTCTTC. The chain links TRBV24-1 to TRBJ2-1; TRBD1 is a possible D gene (6 bases). CDR3 length: 17 residues. Germline CDR1 and CDR2: KGHDR and SFDVKD. V dropped 4 bases and J dropped 6 bases, with 21 bases sitting between them.

The chain has TRBV5-4 and TRBJ2-1, with D unresolved. Germline CDR1 reads SGHNT; CDR2 reads YYREEE (reference sequence). The germline V and J ends were trimmed by 0 bases and 9 bases, with 16 bases remaining between them. The CDR3 contains 15 residues. The CDR3 nucleotides read TGTGCCAGCAGCTTGGCCGGAGCCCTAAGCGCTGAGCAGTTCTTC. Amino acid sequence: CASSLAGALSAEQFF.

V gene TRBV10-3 combines with J gene TRBJ2-2; weak D call: TRBD2 (6 bases). Germline V CDR1 and CDR2: ENHRY, SYGVKD. V gave up 10 bases and J gave up 0 bases, with 12 bases separating them. CDR3 size: 14 residues. CDR3 region: CATERVANTGELFF. The CDR3 DNA sequence: TGTGCCACCGAGCGGGTGGCGAACACCGGGGAGCTGTTTTTT.

This clone has just one count. This chain joins TRBV19 and TRBJ1-3; TRBD1 might be the D (5 bases). The V and J ends lost 7 bases and 0 bases respectively, with 16 bases between them. The CDR3 loop spans 16 amino acids. Germline V gene sequence: CDR1 LNHDA, CDR2 SQIVND (reference sequence). The CDR3 here is CASIRRQFSSGNTIYF. The CDR3 DNA reads as TGTGCCAGTATCCGGAGACAGTTCAGCTCTGGAAACACCATATATTTT.

The rearrangement uses TRBV5-6 and TRBJ2-7, with a tentative D call TRBD2 (5 bases). The CDR3 has 14 amino acids. CDR1 SGHDT and CDR2 YYEEEE come from the germline V gene. Trimming left V 0 bases short and J 4 bases short, with 11 bases between. The CDR3 is CASSLVTSGYEQYV. CDR3 bases: TGTGCCAGCAGCTTGGTCACCTCGGGGTACGAGCAGTACGTC.

This clone has only a few counts. J is TRBJ2-5 and V is TRBV13, with D tentatively TRBD2 (5 bases). V was clipped by 5 bases and J by 5 bases, with 12 bases between them. The CDR3 spans 13 residues. Germline V lookup: CDR1 PRHDT, CDR2 FYEKMQ (reference sequence). The CDR3 loop reads CASSPRRVETQYF. The CDR3 nucleotides are TGTGCCAGCAGCCCACGGCGGGTTGAGACCCAGTACTTC. Based on the CDR3 plus reference TRBV13 and TRBJ2-5, the full variable domain is AAGVIQSPRHLIKEKRETATLKCYPIPRHDTVYWYQQGPGQDPQFLISFYEKMQSDKGSIPDRFSAQQFSDYHSELNMSSLELGDSALYFCASSPRRVETQYFGPGTRLLVL.

This sequence joins TRBV30 and TRBJ2-1; 10 nucleotides align to TRBD2. This CDR3 region has 16 residues. Trimming removed 5 bases from V and 1 base from J; junction bases left unmatched: 8. In germline, CDR1 is GTSNPN, CDR2 SVGIG (reference sequence). The CDR3 bases are TGTGCCTGGGGCCGACCGGGACTAGCGTCCTACAATGAGCAGTTCTTC. This translates into CAWGRPGLASYNEQFF.

The chain recombines TRBV3-1 (or the pseudogene TRBV3-2) with TRBJ2-3, with 9 bases aligning to TRBD2. Per germline, CDR1 LGHDT and CDR2 YNNKEL (reference sequence). The CDR3 is made up of 15 amino acids. After removal of 3 bases from V and 4 bases from J, the junction contained 5 bases not matched to a gene. In DNA, the CDR3 is TGTGCCAGCAGCCAGGACCGACTAGCGGCAGATACGCAGTATTTT. As protein: CASSQDRLAADTQYF.

This chain links TRBV25-1 with TRBJ2-3, with D unresolved. The CDR3 contains 15 residues. In germline, CDR1 is MGHDK, CDR2 SYGVNS. Trimming shortened V by 0 bases and J by 8 bases, and 15 bases separated the two germline ends. The CDR3 DNA is TGTGCCAGCAGTGAATATCACCCGACTGCATCTACGCAGTATTTT. Protein: CASSEYHPTASTQYF. Variable domain in full (rest from reference TRBV25-1 and TRBJ2-3): EADIYQTPRYLVIGTGKKITLECSQTMGHDKMYWYQQDPGMELHLIHYSYGVNSTEKGDLSSESTVSRIRTEHFPLTLESARPSHTSQYLCASSEYHPTASTQYFGPGTRLTVL.

The chain links TRBV6-1 to TRBJ1-5, with TRBD1 matching 10 bases. CDR3 length: 15 residues. CDR1 is MNHNS and CDR2 is SASEGT in the germline V gene. After removal of 1 base from V and 6 bases from J, the junction contained 3 bases not matched to a gene. CDR3 residues: CASSEGQGAGQPQHF. DNA for the CDR3: TGTGCCAGCAGTGAAGGACAGGGGGCAGGTCAGCCCCAGCATTTT.

This clone was seen just once. The V gene is TRBV15, the J gene TRBJ2-7; D might be TRBD1 (6 bases). Trimming pared 1 base from V and 5 bases from J, leaving 15 bases between. CDR1 is LNHNV, CDR2 YYDKDF, per germline (reference sequence). The CDR3 has 15 amino acids. The CDR3 nucleotides are TGTGCCACCAGCAGAGGATTTGCAGGGGCCCACGAGCAGTACTTC. This encodes CATSRGFAGAHEQYF.

J is TRBJ1-1 and V is TRBV7-9; D perhaps matches TRBD1 (6 bases). V was trimmed by 4 bases and J by 6 bases, leaving 15 bases between them. Germline values: CDR1 SEHNR, CDR2 FQNEAQ (reference sequence). CDR3 length: 14 residues. The CDR3 reads CASSYKGGGAEAFF. The CDR3 bases are TGTGCCAGCAGCTACAAGGGGGGAGGGGCTGAAGCTTTCTTT.

The chain links TRBV21-1 to TRBJ2-7; TRBD1 is the table's D call and was not checked against the DNA. TRBV21-1 is designated a pseudogene. This CDR3 is built from 15 residues. Here the CDR3 reads CASSKGDRVGGEQYV. CDR3 bases: TGTGCCAGCAGCAAAGGGGACAGGGTAGGAGGCGAGCAGTACGTC.

The J gene is TRBJ2-1, the V gene TRBV6-5, with 11 positions matching TRBD2. J lost 5 bases, V lost 6 bases, and 6 bases had no gene match. CDR1 is MNHEY, CDR2 SVGAGI, per germline. This CDR3 comprises 15 residues. The CDR3 here is CASRVAGGAHNEQFF. CDR3 DNA sequence: TGTGCCAGCAGGGTAGCGGGGGGGGCGCACAATGAGCAGTTCTTC.

The chain employs TRBV6-5 and TRBJ2-7, with D hard to call. V was trimmed by 0 bases and J by 4 bases, leaving 10 bases between them. The CDR3 is 14 amino acids. CDR1 is MNHEY and CDR2 is SVGAGI in the germline V gene. The CDR3 spells CASSYSSGRYEQYF. CDR3 DNA: TGTGCCAGCAGTTACTCGAGTGGCAGGTACGAGCAGTACTTC.

Concerning this clone itself: A junction end diverges from the germline sequence, so it may reflect a read error. The chain recombines TRBV27 with TRBJ1-5; TRBD1 agrees at 8 bases. The germline V gene has CDR1 MNHEY and CDR2 SMNVEV (reference sequence). This CDR3 spans 12 amino acids. CDR3 in DNA: TGTGCCAGCAGTTTTTGGACAGGGAGGAAGGGTTTT. It encodes CASSFWTGRKGF.

The genes are TRBV7-9 and TRBJ1-1, with 10 bases matching TRBD1. The J segment lost 10 bases and the V segment lost 5 bases, leaving 13 bases of the junction unmatched. The CDR3 is 15 amino acids. CDR1 SEHNR and CDR2 FQNEAQ come from the germline V gene (reference sequence). CDR3 sequence reads: CASSPGDRGLRGAFF. The CDR3 nucleotides read TGTGCCAGCAGCCCAGGGGACAGGGGCCTCCGTGGAGCTTTCTTT.